This passage covers 5 T cell receptor beta chains from one sample sequenced in a study of shared clonotypes between healthy human individuals. Measured with immunoSEQ multiplex PCR; TCRdb has only the in-frame clones, and not every one. This sample carries 1.4 million or so clones, less than 99% of them seen once, and the ten largest clones take around 0.38%. Source material: naive CD4+ T cells sorted from blood. Subset given: CD45RA+ positively selected. The receptors originated from a man aged 25-45 years in good health.

The chain joins TRBV6-1 to TRBJ2-1, with 12 nucleotides matching TRBD2. J lost 6 bases, V lost 4 bases, and 7 bases had no gene match. The CDR3 has 16 amino acids. The germline CDR1 and CDR2 sequences are MNHNS and SASEGT. The CDR3 DNA is TGTGCCAGCAGTGCATCGACTAGCGGGAGTCTCAATGAGCAGTTCTTC. This gives the protein CASSASTSGSLNEQFF.

This clone was seen just once. The chain carries TRBV7-9 and TRBJ1-4, with TRBD1 matching over 9 bases. V lost 5 bases, J lost 9 bases, and 10 bases stayed unmatched. Germline V lookup: CDR1 SEHNR, CDR2 FQNEAQ (reference sequence). This CDR3 region has 15 residues. This CDR3 reads CASSVKDRGAQKLFF. CDR3 nucleotides: TGTGCCAGCAGCGTAAAGGACAGGGGCGCGCAAAAACTGTTTTTT.

J is TRBJ2-1 and V is TRBV18; 10 bases line up with TRBD1. From germline, CDR1 is KGHSH and CDR2 LQKENI. V was clipped by 6 bases and J by 14 bases; unmatched bases: 7. This CDR3 comprises 12 residues. This CDR3 reads CASSPDRGVKFF. As DNA, the CDR3 is TGTGCCAGCTCTCCGGACAGGGGGGTCAAGTTCTTC.

This chain uses TRBV19 with TRBJ1-1; 8 bases map to TRBD1. This CDR3 comprises 15 residues. Germline CDR1 LNHDA, CDR2 SQIVND (reference sequence). Trimming at V came to 5 bases and at J to 6 bases, leaving 11 bases not matched to a gene. The chain's CDR3 is CASSAPGGTGAEAFF. The CDR3 DNA sequence: TGTGCCAGTAGTGCCCCCGGAGGGACAGGCGCTGAAGCTTTCTTT.

The chain is built from TRBV6-6 and TRBJ1-2; D remains unclear. This CDR3 is built from 16 residues. Trimming stripped 2 bases from V and 9 bases from J, with 22 bases between. Germline CDR1 is MNHNY and CDR2 is SVGAGI (reference sequence). Here the CDR3 reads CASSYKRTNPTGSYTF. CDR3 in DNA: TGTGCCAGCAGTTACAAGAGGACCAATCCAACTGGCAGCTACACCTTC.